These 27 T cell receptor beta chains share one sample of origin, sequenced in a study of control samples from healthy donors and cancer patients. Using immunoSEQ multiplex PCR, the repertoire was profiled, and TCRdb retains in-frame clones only, with some absent. The sample lists tens of thousands of clones, roughly 85% seen once, with about half in the top ten. Sequencing was carried out using blood. The receptors here all came from a man aged 55 to 70 in good health.

V is TRBV5-1 and J is TRBJ1-3, with D possibly matching TRBD1 (5 bases). Looked up from germline, CDR1 is SGHRS and CDR2 is YFSETQ. V was clipped by 1 base and J by 0 bases, with 11 bases between them. This CDR3 is built from 16 residues. The DNA of the CDR3 is TGCGCCAGCAGCTTGAGCGGGGCGCTCTCTGGAAACACCATATATTTT. Translation: CASSLSGALSGNTIYF.

This chain connects TRBV2 to TRBJ2-2; D is perhaps TRBD1 (5 bases). Deletions cut 5 bases from V and 6 bases from J, with 16 bases between. Germline V CDR1 and CDR2: SNHLY, FYNNEI. This CDR3 is 15 amino acids long. CDR3 region: CASSPQGIRSGELFF. In DNA, the CDR3 is TGTGCCAGCAGTCCCCAGGGTATCAGGTCCGGGGAGCTGTTTTTT.

The chain is built from TRBV19 and TRBJ1-5; the D is unclear. V dropped 3 bases and J dropped 1 base, with 7 bases sitting between them. Germline CDR1 and CDR2: LNHDA and SQIVND (reference sequence). The length of the CDR3 is 14 residues. This chain's CDR3 is CASSILRSNQPQHF. CDR3 sequence (DNA): TGTGCCAGTAGTATCCTCAGGAGCAATCAGCCCCAGCATTTT.

This chain joins TRBV11-3 and TRBJ2-2; the D gene could be TRBD1 or TRBD2 (5 bases each). This CDR3 contains 15 residues. V lost 5 bases to trimming and J lost 5 bases, with 15 bases between them. CDR1 and CDR2 (germline): SGHNT, YENEEA. The CDR3 DNA is TGTGCCAGCAGCCCCTCCCTTGGGGGTACCGGGGAGCTGTTTTTT. As protein: CASSPSLGGTGELFF.

This clone has more than one count but fewer than ten. This chain links TRBV18 with TRBJ2-1; the D is unclear. Germline CDR1 KGHSH, CDR2 LQKENI. The V end lost 2 bases, the J end lost 3 bases, and 8 bases lay between the germline ends. The CDR3 consists of 14 residues. The DNA for the CDR3 is TGTGCCAGCTCACCAACTTTCCTCTACAATGAGCAGTTCTTC. Its protein product is CASSPTFLYNEQFF.

About this clone: The sample contains more than one DNA sequence encoding this CDR3. DNA of the CDR3: TGTGCCAGCAGCCAGGGACTCAATCAGCCCCAGCATTTT. Encoded protein: CASSQGLNQPQHF. The chain uses TRBV3-1 (or the pseudogene TRBV3-2) and TRBJ1-5, with D perhaps TRBD1 (5 bases). This CDR3 contains 13 residues. From germline, CDR1 is LGHDT and CDR2 YNNKEL (reference sequence). V was pared by 3 bases and J by 3 bases, with 6 bases between.

The chain recombines TRBV18 with TRBJ1-1; D unresolved. The CDR3 sequence is 13 residues long. Germline loops: CDR1 KGHSH, CDR2 LQKENI. Trimming stripped 8 bases from V and 1 base from J, with 11 bases between. The CDR3 region has the DNA TGTGCCAGCCTGGAGAACAAGAACACTGAAGCTTTCTTT. Its translation is CASLENKNTEAFF.

The V call is TRBV5-1, the J call TRBJ2-1, with TRBD2 matching over 7 bases. V shed 0 bases and J 14 bases; nucleotides not matched to a gene: 11. Germline CDR1 reads SGHRS; CDR2 reads YFSETQ. The CDR3 sequence is 14 residues long. CDR3 bases: TGCGCCAGCAGCTTGGTTGCGGGAGCTTTTGGTGAGTTCTTC. This sequence encodes CASSLVAGAFGEFF.

This chain uses TRBV12-5 with TRBJ2-5, with D maybe TRBD1 (6 bases). CDR1 and CDR2 (germline): LGHNT, FRNRAP. V lost 6 bases, J lost 5 bases, and 13 bases lay in between. The CDR3 is made up of 13 amino acids. CDR3 DNA sequence: TGTGCTAGTGGGGCATTGCAGGGGGAGACCCAGTACTTC. This sequence encodes CASGALQGETQYF.

The chain couples TRBV19 to TRBJ1-5, with 7 bases fitting TRBD1. CDR1 and CDR2 from the germline V gene are LNHDA and SQIVND (reference sequence). V lost 4 bases and J lost 7; bases outside the gene matches: 10. This CDR3 region has 15 residues. CDR3 in amino acids: CASSTRGDRSQPQHF. The CDR3 nucleotides read TGTGCCAGTAGTACCCGGGGGGACAGAAGCCAGCCCCAGCATTTT.

The rearrangement links TRBV5-4 to TRBJ2-1; 10 positions agree with TRBD2. Germline values: CDR1 SGHNT, CDR2 YYREEE (reference sequence). This CDR3 comprises 15 residues. Unmatched junction bases numbered 6, after V lost 2 bases and J lost 7 bases. The CDR3 DNA reads TGTGCCAGCAGCTTTCCTAGCGGGAGAAGTAATGAGCAGTTCTTC. As protein: CASSFPSGRSNEQFF. The full variable domain, its missing parts supplied by reference TRBV5-4 and TRBJ2-1, is ETGVTQSPTHLIKTRGQQVTLRCSSQSGHNTVSWYQQALGQGPQFIFQYYREEENGRGNFPPRFSGLQFPNYSSELNVNALELDDSALYLCASSFPSGRSNEQFFGPGTRLTVL.

The J gene is TRBJ2-1, the V gene TRBV10-1; a possible D gene is TRBD1 (7 bases). CDR3 size: 19 residues. The germline V gene encodes CDR1 WNHNN and CDR2 SYGVQD (reference sequence). The V and J ends lost 3 bases and 3 bases respectively, with 24 bases between them. Here the CDR3 reads CASSDGLFRGAKGYNEQFF. CDR3 DNA: TGCGCCAGCAGTGATGGCCTTTTCAGGGGGGCCAAGGGCTACAATGAGCAGTTCTTC.

V is TRBV6-1 and J is TRBJ1-6; D remains unclear. Trimming stripped 2 bases from V and 9 bases from J, with 14 bases between. Germline V lookup: CDR1 MNHNS, CDR2 SASEGT. This CDR3 spans 15 amino acids. The CDR3 DNA reads TGTGCCAGCAGTGAATTCCGAGACCTGATTTCACCCCTCCACTTT. It codes for CASSEFRDLISPLHF.

The chain employs TRBV20-1 and TRBJ2-1; D uncertain. Trimming left V 3 bases short and J 8 bases short, with 14 bases between. CDR3 size: 13 residues. Germline V gene data show CDR1 as DFQATT and CDR2 as SNEGSKA (reference sequence). The CDR3 protein is CSASLFWAYEQFF. The CDR3 nucleotides read TGCAGTGCTAGTTTGTTCTGGGCCTATGAGCAGTTCTTC.

The rearrangement uses TRBV12-2 and TRBJ2-1; whether TRBD2, the table's D call, matches the DNA was not checked. TRBV12-2 constitutes a pseudogene. CDR3 length equals 15 residues. This CDR3 reads CASRKTGTSIHEQFF. The CDR3 region has the DNA TGTGCAAGTCGAAAAACCGGGACTAGTATCCATGAGCAGTTCTTC.

The chain joins TRBV5-6 to TRBJ1-3; 7 bases agree with TRBD1. Germline V CDR1 and CDR2: SGHDT, YYEEEE. The V segment lost 4 bases and the J segment 0 bases; nucleotides outside the gene matches: 10. The CDR3 loop spans 17 amino acids. The CDR3: CASSGVLGTVSGNTIYF. CDR3 bases: TGTGCCAGCAGCGGGGTCCTGGGGACAGTCTCTGGAAACACCATATATTTT.

This clone was seen once. The genes are TRBV28 and TRBJ2-5; 8 bases match TRBD2. Germline V gene lookup returns CDR1 MDHEN and CDR2 SYDVKM. The length of the CDR3 is 14 residues. The V and J ends lost 7 bases and 5 bases, in that order; junction bases with no gene match: 9. The CDR3 region has the DNA TGTGCCAGCATACAGCGGGAGTCAGGGGAGACCCAGTACTTC. Translation: CASIQRESGETQYF.

The V and J genes are TRBV5-1 and TRBJ1-2; D is unclear. Between the trimmed V and J ends, which lost 1 base and 2 bases, there was a span of 12 bases. In germline, CDR1 is SGHRS, CDR2 YFSETQ. The CDR3 is made up of 15 amino acids. In nucleotides, the CDR3 is TGCGCCAGCAGCTTGAGTGGGAGCTCGAACTATGGCTACACCTTC. This codes for CASSLSGSSNYGYTF.

The gene calls are TRBV6-6 and TRBJ2-1, with 8 positions matching TRBD2. This CDR3 has 14 amino acids. J was trimmed by 7 bases and V by 7 bases; bases with no gene match: 9. The germline V gene encodes CDR1 MNHNY and CDR2 SVGAGI (reference sequence). The CDR3 nucleotides are TGTGCCAGCAACTCGGGAGGGGGTTATAATGAGCAGTTCTTC. Its translation: CASNSGGGYNEQFF.

The chain uses TRBV27 and TRBJ2-5; 11 bases agree with TRBD1. CDR1 and CDR2 from the germline V gene are MNHEY and SMNVEV (reference sequence). The V segment lost 0 bases and the J segment 7 bases; nucleotides outside the gene matches: 4. The CDR3 contains 15 residues. CDR3 amino acids: CASSLSDRGRGTQYF. The CDR3 coding sequence is TGTGCCAGCAGTTTATCGGACAGGGGGCGCGGGACCCAGTACTTC.

This clone was seen ten or more times. The J gene is TRBJ2-2, the V gene TRBV5-1; tentatively, D is TRBD2 (6 bases). Germline V gene data show CDR1 as SGHRS and CDR2 as YFSETQ. Trimming left V 0 bases short and J 3 bases short, with 9 bases between. The CDR3 has 15 amino acids. CDR3 amino acids: CASSLAGGYTGELFF. CDR3 in DNA: TGCGCCAGCAGCTTGGCCGGGGGTTACACCGGGGAGCTGTTTTTT.

This clone has only one observation. The genes are TRBV20-1 and TRBJ1-1; no clear D gene. V lost 3 bases and J lost 2, with 10 bases in between. This CDR3 has 13 residues. The germline CDR1 and CDR2 sequences are DFQATT and SNEGSKA (reference sequence). The DNA of the CDR3 is TGCAGTGCTAGTTACAGATTTAACACTGAAGCTTTCTTT. It is translated as CSASYRFNTEAFF.

This clone occurred once. This chain uses TRBV25-1 with TRBJ1-5; the match to TRBD1 covers 7 bases. This CDR3 has 17 amino acids. The junction had 11 bases not matched to a gene; V was cut back by 1 base and J by 5 bases. CDR1 and CDR2 (germline): MGHDK, SYGVNS. Here the CDR3 reads CASSESPSGRGDQPQHF. CDR3 in DNA: TGTGCCAGCAGTGAATCCCCCTCCGGCAGGGGGGATCAGCCCCAGCATTTT.

This chain links TRBV30 with TRBJ2-3, with TRBD2 matching 12 bases. Germline CDR1 GTSNPN, CDR2 SVGIG (reference sequence). V lost 3 bases, J lost 7 bases, and 5 bases stayed unmatched. The CDR3 sequence is 14 residues long. CDR3 bases: TGTGCCTGGAGCCTAGCGGGAGGGACCTATACGCAGTATTTT. Translation gives CAWSLAGGTYTQYF.

Concerning this clone itself: Other nucleotide sequences in the sample specify the same CDR3. This chain uses TRBV28 with TRBJ2-6; D is ambiguous. This CDR3 region has 12 residues. The germline V gene encodes CDR1 MDHEN and CDR2 SYDVKM. V was clipped by 4 bases and J by 4 bases, with 2 bases between them. As DNA, the CDR3 is TGTGCCAGCAGTTCCGGGGCCAACGTCCTGACTTTC. This gives the protein CASSSGANVLTF. Full variable domain (missing parts from reference TRBV28 and TRBJ2-6): DVKVTQSSRYLVKRTGEKVFLECVQDMDHENMFWYRQDPGLGLRLIYFSYDVKMKEKGDIPEGYSVSREKKERFSLILESASTNQTSMYLCASSSGANVLTFGAGSRLTVL.

The V gene is TRBV11-2, the J gene TRBJ1-4; possibly TRBD1 for D (5 bases). Germline V CDR1 and CDR2: SGHAT, FQNNGV. V lost 4 bases to trimming and J lost 9 bases, with 12 bases between them. This CDR3 is 13 amino acids long. Here the CDR3 DNA reads TGTGCCAGCAGCTCACTCAGGGAGCAAAAACTGTTTTTT. Translating gives CASSSLREQKLFF.

The rearrangement links TRBV5-1 to TRBJ2-1; D unclear. Germline values: CDR1 SGHRS, CDR2 YFSETQ. Trimming shortened V by 4 bases and J by 5 bases, and 13 bases separated the two germline ends. The CDR3 spans 14 residues. CDR3 coding DNA: TGCGCCAGCAGCCCGCCGGACCCGCACAATGAGCAGTTCTTC. Protein: CASSPPDPHNEQFF.